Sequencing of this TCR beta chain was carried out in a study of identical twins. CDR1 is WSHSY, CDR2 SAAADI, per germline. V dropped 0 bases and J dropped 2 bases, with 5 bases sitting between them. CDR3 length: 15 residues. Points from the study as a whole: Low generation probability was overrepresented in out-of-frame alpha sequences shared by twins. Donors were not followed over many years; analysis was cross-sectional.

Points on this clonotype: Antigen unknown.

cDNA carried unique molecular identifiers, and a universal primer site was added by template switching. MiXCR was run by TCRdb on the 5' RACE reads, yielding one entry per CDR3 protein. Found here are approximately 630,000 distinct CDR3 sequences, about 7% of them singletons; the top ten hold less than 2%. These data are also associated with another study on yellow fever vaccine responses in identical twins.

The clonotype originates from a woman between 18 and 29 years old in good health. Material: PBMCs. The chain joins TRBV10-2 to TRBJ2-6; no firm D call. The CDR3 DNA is TGCGCCAGCAGTGAGTCTTCAGCTGGGGCCAACGTCCTGACTTTC. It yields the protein CASSESSAGANVLTF.